This TCR beta chain was identified in a study of cytomegalovirus exposure and HLA in healthy donors. As for the study in general: There were approximately 80 million unique TCRs (from HLA-typed donors) in an early data release.

V lost 5 bases and J lost 5; bases outside the gene matches: 8. Germline CDR1 and CDR2: SGHTA and FQGNSA. The CDR3 is 16 amino acids. Details on this clone: Its cognate antigen is unknown.

Study outcomes and limitations: A link between a missense DCLRE1C variant and TCR beta V- and J-gene trimming emerged from a later analysis. There were a few CMV-associated chains whose specificity for CMV antigens was confirmed in vitro. Associated with cytomegalovirus, according to the listing, were 164 TCR beta chains.

The PCR ran on 60 Vbeta and 13 Jbeta primers. Clones were read by immunoSEQ multiplex PCR, and TCRdb kept only the in-frame ones, dropping some. The sample yields 120,000 or so clones, approximately 82% seen once. V and J are TRBV7-2 and TRBJ2-5, with 13 bases matching TRBD2. The sequenced material came from PBMCs. The receptor comes from a man aged 18 to 30 in good health and CMV-seropositive. For the CDR3, the DNA is TGTGCCAGCAGCCCGGGACTAGCGGGGACGTGGGAGACCCAGTACTTC. It translates to CASSPGLAGTWETQYF.